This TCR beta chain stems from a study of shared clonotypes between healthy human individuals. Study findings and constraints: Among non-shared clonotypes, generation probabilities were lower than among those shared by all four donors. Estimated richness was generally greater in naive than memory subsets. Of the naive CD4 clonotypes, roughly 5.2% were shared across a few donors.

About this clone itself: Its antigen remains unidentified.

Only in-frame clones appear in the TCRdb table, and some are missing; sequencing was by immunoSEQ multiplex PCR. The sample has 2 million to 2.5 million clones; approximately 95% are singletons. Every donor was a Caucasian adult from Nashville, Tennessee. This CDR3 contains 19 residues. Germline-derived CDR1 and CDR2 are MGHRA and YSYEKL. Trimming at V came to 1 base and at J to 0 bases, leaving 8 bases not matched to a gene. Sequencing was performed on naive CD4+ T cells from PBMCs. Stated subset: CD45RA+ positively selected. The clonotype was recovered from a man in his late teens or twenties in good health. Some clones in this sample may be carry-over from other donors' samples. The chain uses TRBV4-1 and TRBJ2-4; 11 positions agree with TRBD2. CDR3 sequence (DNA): TGCGCCAGCAGCCAAGGCGGGACTAGCGGAGATCTAGCCAAAAACATTCAGTACTTC. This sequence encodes CASSQGGTSGDLAKNIQYF.